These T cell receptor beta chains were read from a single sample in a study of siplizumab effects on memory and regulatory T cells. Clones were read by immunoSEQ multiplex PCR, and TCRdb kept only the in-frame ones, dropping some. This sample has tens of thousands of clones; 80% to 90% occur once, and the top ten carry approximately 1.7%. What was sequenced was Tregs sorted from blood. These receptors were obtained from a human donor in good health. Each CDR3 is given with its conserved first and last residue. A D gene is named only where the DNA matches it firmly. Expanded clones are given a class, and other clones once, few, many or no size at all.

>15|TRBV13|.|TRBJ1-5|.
CASSKRGLSNQPQHF
TGTGCCAGCAGCAAACGAGGACTGAGCAATCAGCCCCAGCATTTT
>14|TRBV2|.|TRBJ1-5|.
CASSGGSPNQPQHF
TGTGCCAGCAGCGGGGGGAGCCCAAATCAGCCCCAGCATTTT
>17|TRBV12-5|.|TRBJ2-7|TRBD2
CASGLPRTSGGGYEQYF
TGTGCTAGTGGTTTGCCAAGGACTAGCGGGGGGGGCTACGAGCAGTACTTC
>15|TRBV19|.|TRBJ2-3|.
CASSRTPGTTDTQYF
TGTGCCAGTAGTAGGACTCCCGGGACGACAGATACGCAGTATTTT
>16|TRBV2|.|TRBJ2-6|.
CASSSLWGSGANVLTF
TGTGCCAGCAGTTCATTATGGGGATCTGGGGCCAACGTCCTGACTTTC
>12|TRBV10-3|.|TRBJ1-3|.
CATRGSGNTIYF
TGTGCCACCAGGGGCTCTGGAAACACCATATATTTT
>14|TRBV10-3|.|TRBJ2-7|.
CAISPTGSISEQYF
TGTGCCATCAGTCCCACAGGGTCCATCTCCGAGCAGTACTTC
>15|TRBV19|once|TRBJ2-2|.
CASSLDKVNTGELFF
TGTGCCAGTAGCCTGGACAAAGTTAACACCGGGGAGCTGTTTTTT
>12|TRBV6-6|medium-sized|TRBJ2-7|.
CASSLPTAEQYF
TGTGCCAGCAGTCTTCCCACTGCCGAGCAGTACTTC
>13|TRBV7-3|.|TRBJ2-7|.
CASSFRQAYEQYF
TGTGCCAGCAGCTTTAGACAGGCATACGAGCAGTACTTC
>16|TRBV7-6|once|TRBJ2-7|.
CASSLVGSADSYEQYF
TGTGCCAGCAGCTTAGTAGGTAGCGCCGATTCCTACGAGCAGTACTTC
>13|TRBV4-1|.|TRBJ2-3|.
CASSQMTGDTQYF
TGCGCCAGCAGCCAGATGACTGGAGATACGCAGTATTTT
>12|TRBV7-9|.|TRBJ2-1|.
CASSYRDYEQFF
TGTGCCAGCAGTTACCGGGACTATGAGCAGTTCTTC
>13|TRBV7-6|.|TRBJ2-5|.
CASSLGVTETQYF
TGTGCCAGCAGCTTAGGGGTCACGGAGACCCAGTACTTC
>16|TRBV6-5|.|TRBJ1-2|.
CASSYSLQGIGYGYTF
TGTGCCAGCAGTTACTCTCTGCAGGGGATCGGCTATGGCTACACCTTC
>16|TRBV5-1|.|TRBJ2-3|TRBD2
CASSLGGLAYTDTQYF
TGCGCCAGCAGCTTGGGAGGACTAGCATACACAGATACGCAGTATTTT
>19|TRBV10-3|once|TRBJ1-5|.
CAISESILSGRGSNQPQHF
TGTGCCATCAGTGAGTCGATCCTATCGGGCAGGGGCAGCAATCAGCCCCAGCATTTT
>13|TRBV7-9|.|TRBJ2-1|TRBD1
CASDRENRGEQFF
TGTGCCAGCGACAGGGAAAATAGGGGTGAGCAGTTCTTC
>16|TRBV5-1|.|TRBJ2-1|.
CASSSGSTGSYNEQFF
TGCGCCAGCAGCTCGGGGAGTACGGGTTCCTACAATGAGCAGTTCTTC
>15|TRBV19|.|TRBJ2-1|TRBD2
CASRGLAGALGEQFF
TGTGCCAGTAGGGGCCTAGCGGGAGCTTTAGGTGAGCAGTTCTTC
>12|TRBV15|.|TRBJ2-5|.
CATSRVQETQYF
TGTGCCACCAGCAGAGTACAAGAGACCCAGTACTTC
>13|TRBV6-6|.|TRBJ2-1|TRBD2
CASSLAGGHEQFF
TGTGCCAGCTCTCTAGCGGGAGGGCATGAGCAGTTCTTC